One and the same sample provided the 11 T cell receptor beta chains below, sequenced in a study of shared clonotypes between healthy human individuals. Sequencing was performed with immunoSEQ multiplex PCR; in TCRdb, only in-frame clones are kept and a portion is missing. The repertoire consists of 950,000 to 1,100,000 clones, with about 75% occurring once and the leading ten covering over 1.3%. The sequencing input was memory CD4+ T cells sorted from blood. Subset given: CD45RA-negative fraction. These receptors all come from a man between 18 and 35 years old in good health.

The J gene is TRBJ2-7, the V gene TRBV11-2, with D perhaps TRBD2 (6 bases). This CDR3 region has 13 residues. V lost 1 base and J 9 bases, leaving 13 bases between the germline ends. Germline CDR1 is SGHAT and CDR2 is FQNNGV. The CDR3 coding sequence is TGTGCCAGCAGCTTAGGCCCTCCCGGGGGGCAGTACTTC. Translation gives CASSLGPPGGQYF.

The chain carries TRBV11-2 and TRBJ2-7; 9 bases match TRBD2. The CDR3 spans 16 residues. Germline CDR1 is SGHAT and CDR2 is FQNNGV. With V trimmed by 2 bases and J by 0 bases, 5 bases remained unmatched. The CDR3 DNA sequence: TGTGCCAGCAGCTTAAGCCTAGCGGGGCACTCCTACGAGCAGTACTTC. Protein: CASSLSLAGHSYEQYF.

This clone was seen a handful of times. The V call is TRBV10-3, the J call TRBJ1-6; D might be TRBD1 (5 bases). V lost 11 bases and J lost 9, with 20 bases in between. This CDR3 has 14 amino acids. Germline V gene lookup returns CDR1 ENHRY and CDR2 SYGVKD. This CDR3 is CAASGEPFPSPLHF. The CDR3, as DNA: TGTGCCGCCTCGGGGGAACCCTTTCCTTCACCCCTCCACTTT.

The chain recombines TRBV9 with TRBJ2-5; the D gene is possibly TRBD2 (6 bases). Germline V gene sequence: CDR1 SGDLS, CDR2 YYNGEE. Deletions cut 3 bases from V and 1 base from J, with 22 bases between. This CDR3 contains 18 residues. CDR3 residues: CASSASSRGGRGQETQYF. The DNA of the CDR3 is TGTGCCAGCAGCGCCTCAAGTAGGGGAGGCCGCGGCCAAGAGACCCAGTACTTC.

The CDR3 sequence is CATRDRGGSNSPLHF. DNA for the CDR3: TGTGCCACCCGGGACAGGGGTGGTTCGAATTCACCCCTCCACTTT. V gene TRBV18 combines with J gene TRBJ1-6; 10 nucleotides agree with TRBD1. V was clipped by 10 bases and J by 7 bases; unmatched bases: 10. Looked up from germline, CDR1 is KGHSH and CDR2 is LQKENI. This CDR3 region has 15 residues.

The chain is built from TRBV7-8 and TRBJ1-6; no definite D call. Trimming cost V 6 bases and J 10 bases, with 10 bases left between them. Germline V CDR1 and CDR2: SGHVS, FQNEAQ. This CDR3 has 12 residues. As DNA, the CDR3 is TGTGCCAGCAGGACCCCTAGATCACCCCTCCACTTT. Protein sequence: CASRTPRSPLHF.

This chain joins TRBV5-5 and TRBJ1-2; TRBD1 matches at 9 bases. The V gene's germline CDR1 is SGHKS and CDR2 YYEKEE (reference sequence). J gave up 6 bases and V 1 base, and 7 bases lay outside the gene matches. This CDR3 spans 15 amino acids. The chain's CDR3 is CASSLLTGGGDGYTF. CDR3 DNA: TGTGCCAGCAGCTTGCTCACAGGGGGCGGGGATGGCTACACCTTC.

There are a few counts of this clone. V usage is TRBV2 and J usage is TRBJ2-7; D is ambiguous. Germline-derived CDR1 and CDR2 are SNHLY and FYNNEI. The CDR3 is made up of 11 amino acids. Trimming cost V 6 bases and J 7 bases, with 10 bases left between them. The CDR3 is CASRVKVEQYF. DNA of the CDR3: TGTGCCAGCAGGGTAAAGGTAGAGCAGTACTTC.

As to this clone: Germline is not matched at one junction end, which may reflect a read error. This rearrangement joins TRBV6-1 to TRBJ2-5, with TRBD1 matching over 7 bases. CDR3 length: 15 amino acids. Per the germline V gene, CDR1 is MNHNS and CDR2 is SASEGT. DNA for the CDR3: TGTGCCAGCACTGAAGGGACAGTCGGCCGAGAGACCCAGTACTTC. It codes for CASTEGTVGRETQYF.

This clone was found a few times. The chain recombines TRBV20-1 with TRBJ2-7; D is possibly TRBD2 (5 bases). V lost 6 bases and J 6 bases, leaving 12 bases between the germline ends. The CDR3 has 11 residues. Germline CDR1 is DFQATT and CDR2 is SNEGSKA (reference sequence). The CDR3 sequence is CSARLGSEQYF. The CDR3, as DNA: TGCAGTGCCCGCTTAGGGAGCGAGCAGTACTTC.

To note about this clone: Other DNA sequences from this sample encode an identical CDR3 as well. This chain links TRBV5-1 with TRBJ1-1, with a possible D match to TRBD1 (6 bases). CDR1 SGHRS and CDR2 YFSETQ come from the germline V gene. The ends were cut back, 0 bases at V and 0 bases at J, with 9 bases in the middle. The CDR3 covers 15 residues. The CDR3 is CASSLGQGMNTEAFF. Here the CDR3 DNA reads TGCGCCAGCAGCTTGGGCCAGGGGATGAACACTGAAGCTTTCTTT.